This TCR beta chain was recovered during a study of blood T cell repertoires in COVID-19. Study-level background: Whether acute or convalescent, the COVID-19 samples came from the United States, Italy and Spain. In each case, the material was cDNA or gDNA derived from T cells, B-cell-depleted T cells, or PBMCs.

There are a few counts of this clone. Source study methods: From reference gene primer amplification, estimates of nucleated cell counts were derived. Clones were read by immunoSEQ multiplex PCR, and TCRdb kept only the in-frame ones, dropping some. D and trimming come from the DNA, and the V and J calls and clone size come from that table. The profile shows under 300,000 clones, around three quarters of them singletons. The ends lost 3 bases at V and 8 bases at J; junction bases unmatched: 8. In germline, CDR1 is KGHSH, CDR2 LQKENI. The CDR3 runs to 16 residues. The chain has TRBV18 and TRBJ2-1; TRBD1 matches at 12 bases. The sequence derives from a woman aged 80 or over with acute or convalescent COVID-19. Sequenced sample: peripheral blood. The CDR3 DNA follows: TGTGCCAGCTCACCCGCGACCGGGACAGGGGGCCATGAGCAGTTCTTC. It specifies CASSPATGTGGHEQFF.